The T cell receptor beta chain under discussion was sequenced for a study of T cells in Graves' hyperthyroidism and ophthalmopathy (dated by TCRdb to about 2019). Turning to the overall study: To identify distinguishing TCR V-J signatures, a discovery cohort of around 100 patients was used, comprising 43 with Graves' ophthalmopathy and 57 with stable Graves' hyperthyroidism. The 90 or so discovery patients were randomly split 7:3 into training and test sets. Prospective prediction of ophthalmopathy was tested in an independent validation cohort of approximately 19 hyperthyroidism patients and 17 patients who later progressed to ophthalmopathy. After blood sampling, hyperthyroidism patients were treated with methimazole at a starting dose of 30 mg daily, and ophthalmopathy patients were treated with high-dose intravenous methylprednisolone. The paper reports TCR Vbeta CDR3 sequencing of over 130 peripheral blood samples: approximately 41 ophthalmopathy, around 80 hyperthyroidism and 17 progressor patients. In addition, the study compared T-cell repertoires in thyroid tissue and in blood from roughly 6 Graves' hyperthyroidism patients. Summary of the overall study and its limitations: In validation, the model predicted progression to ophthalmopathy with approximately 70% sensitivity and approximately 74% specificity, a median of 6.5 months before onset. No statistical method was used to fix the sample size in advance, and group allocation was not hidden from the investigators. A 13 V-J signature model separated ophthalmopathy from stable hyperthyroidism, with around 90% sensitivity and 81% to 83% specificity in cross-validation and 80%/75% in testing. Blood samples also contained most of the expanded thyroid clonotypes (frequency above 0.001), which suggests that blood repertoires may reflect thyroid immune responses.

The TCR beta CDR3 regions were amplified from RNA transcripts. The TCR CDR3 was subjected to a first round of RT-PCR using the HTBI primer set and the Qiagen OneStep RT-PCR kit. Libraries were constructed in a second round of multiplex PCR, after which size selection and purification were carried out. Sequencing of the libraries was done on an Illumina HiSeq2000 using paired-end 100 bp reads. As for how the authors treated the data: SOAPnuke was used to process the raw data, throwing out any read that contained adapters or uncalled bases, had a mean Phred below 15, or lacked an exact constant-primer or identifier match. COPE v1.2.5 was used to merge high-quality paired reads, and clonotypes were defined as unique nucleotide sequences. Clonotypes were aligned to IMGT TRBV, TRBD and TRBJ reference segments using MiTCR v1.1. The analysis included only V-J combinations with a frequency above 0.0001, which together covered more than 99% of the repertoires. The TCS score was defined as F50 (clonal expansion) divided by E x V (chaos), with BLOSUM62-based TCRdist calculated between CDR3 peptides within each V-J. Welch's t-statistics and random forest reduced several hundred V-J features to 10 to 15, which were used in a naive Bayes classifier (R e1071). The similarity between thyroid and blood repertoires was quantified using the Morisita-Horn index. TCRdb redid the processing of the public reads, applying fastp at Q25 and MiXCR, and retained in-frame beta chains. A single entry per CDR3 protein holds the most common genes and DNA from its merged rows. The V and J calls and clone size are TCRdb's, not the authors'. This sample holds over 45,000 distinct CDR3 sequences; 49% were observed only once. The ten top clones hold roughly a third of the sample.

Stable Graves' hyperthyroidism was defined as the absence of progression to ophthalmopathy over 18 months of follow-up. The hyperthyroidism patients were between 18 and 65 years old and newly diagnosed, with a disease duration of less than 2 months. Any patient with an uncontrolled infection, another autoimmune disease, pregnancy or lactation was excluded. Diagnoses were based on clinical symptoms, serum thyroxine and TRAb, thyroid ultrasound and orbital computed tomography. Total RNA was extracted with Trizol reagent, and quality was checked on an Agilent 2100 Bioanalyzer. Of note for this clonotype: Its target antigen remains unknown. Base qualities were left out, and no much larger clone turns up one base away.

This clonotype was sampled from a woman aged 45-65 years with Graves' hyperthyroidism. The material sequenced was peripheral blood or thyroid tissue (not recorded which).

The DNA sequence is given as TGTGCCAGCAGCCAACCCGACAGGGGAGTTCAGCCCCAGCATTTT. Translated, this gives CASSQPDRGVQPQHF. Here the chain combines TRBV11-2 and TRBJ1-5, with 8 bases matching TRBD1. The CDR3 contains 15 residues, cysteine and phenylalanine counted. This entry keeps only the CDR3 DNA: 45 bases, framed from base 1. Germline trimming amounts to 5 bases on V and 6 bases on J, with 9 as the count of junction bases outside the gene matches. The germline V gene yields SGHAT for CDR1 and FQNNGV for CDR2.